This T cell receptor (beta chain) was observed in a study of OX40 agonist ivuxolimab in advanced cancers. The germline V gene encodes CDR1 MNHNS and CDR2 SASEGT. V gave up 5 bases and J gave up 2 bases, with 10 bases separating them. This CDR3 spans 14 amino acids. A word on this clone: Its antigen is undetermined.

General study points: Individuals who were partial responders at 0.1-3.0 mg/kg had clonal expansion that ranked among the lowest.

Only in-frame clones appear in the TCRdb table, and some are missing; sequencing was by immunoSEQ multiplex PCR. The sample lists about 82,000 clones; around 88% were seen once. The sample here was CD4+ or CD8+ T cells sorted from blood, taken in a trial of the OX40 agonist ivuxolimab. The receptor was derived from an adult with an advanced solid tumor such as melanoma, head and neck, liver or kidney cancer. This chain connects TRBV6-1 to TRBJ1-5; D is possibly TRBD1 (6 bases). The CDR3 region has the DNA TGTGCCAGCAGTCAGGACAGCCGCAATCAGCCCCAGCATTTT. It translates to CASSQDSRNQPQHF.